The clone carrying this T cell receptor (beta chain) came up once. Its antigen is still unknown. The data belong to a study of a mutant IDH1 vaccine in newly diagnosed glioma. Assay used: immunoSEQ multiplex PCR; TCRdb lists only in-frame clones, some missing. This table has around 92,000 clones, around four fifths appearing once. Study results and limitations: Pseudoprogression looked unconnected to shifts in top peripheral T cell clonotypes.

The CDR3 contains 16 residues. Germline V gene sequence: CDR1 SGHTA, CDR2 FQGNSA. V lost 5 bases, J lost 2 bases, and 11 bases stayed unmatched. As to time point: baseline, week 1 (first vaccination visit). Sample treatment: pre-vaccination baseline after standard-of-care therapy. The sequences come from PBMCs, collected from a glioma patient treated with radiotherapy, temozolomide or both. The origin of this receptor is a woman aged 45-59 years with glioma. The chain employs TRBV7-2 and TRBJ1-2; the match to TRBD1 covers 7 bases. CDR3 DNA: TGTGCCAGCAGCCCCCAGACAGGGATTGACAACTATGGCTACACCTTC. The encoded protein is CASSPQTGIDNYGYTF.